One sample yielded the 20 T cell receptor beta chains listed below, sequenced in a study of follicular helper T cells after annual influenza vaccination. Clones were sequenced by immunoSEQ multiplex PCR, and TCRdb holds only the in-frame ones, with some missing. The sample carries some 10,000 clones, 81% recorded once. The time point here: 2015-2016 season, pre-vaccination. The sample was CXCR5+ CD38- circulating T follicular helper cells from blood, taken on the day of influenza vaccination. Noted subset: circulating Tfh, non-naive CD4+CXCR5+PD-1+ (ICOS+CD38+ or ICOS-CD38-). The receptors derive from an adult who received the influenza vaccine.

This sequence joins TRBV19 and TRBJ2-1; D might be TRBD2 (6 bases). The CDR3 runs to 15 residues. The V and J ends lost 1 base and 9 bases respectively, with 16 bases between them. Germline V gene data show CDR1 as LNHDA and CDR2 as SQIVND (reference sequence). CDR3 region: CASSIVSGYGGEQFF. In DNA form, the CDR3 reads TGTGCCAGTAGTATAGTTTCGGGATACGGGGGTGAGCAGTTCTTC.

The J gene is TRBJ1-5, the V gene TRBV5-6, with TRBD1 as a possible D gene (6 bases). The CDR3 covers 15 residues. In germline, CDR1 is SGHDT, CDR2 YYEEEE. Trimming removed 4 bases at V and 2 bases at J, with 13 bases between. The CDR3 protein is CASSPFGGGNQPQHF. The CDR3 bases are TGTGCCAGCAGCCCGTTCGGGGGCGGCAATCAGCCCCAGCATTTT.

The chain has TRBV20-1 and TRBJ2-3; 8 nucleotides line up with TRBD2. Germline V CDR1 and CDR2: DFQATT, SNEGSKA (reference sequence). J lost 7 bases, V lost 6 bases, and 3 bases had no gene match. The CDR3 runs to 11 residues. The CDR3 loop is CSADSGNTQYF. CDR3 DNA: TGCAGTGCGGATAGCGGGAATACGCAGTATTTT.

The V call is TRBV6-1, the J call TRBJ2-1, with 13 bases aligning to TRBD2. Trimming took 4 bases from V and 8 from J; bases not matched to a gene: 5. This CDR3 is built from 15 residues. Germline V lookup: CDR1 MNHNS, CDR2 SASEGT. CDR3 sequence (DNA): TGTGCCAGCAGTGGGACTAGCGGGAGTATTTATGAGCAGTTCTTC. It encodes CASSGTSGSIYEQFF.

The CDR3 reads CASTKTRAGVGTGELFF. The CDR3 bases are TGTGCCAGCACCAAAACCCGGGCGGGAGTGGGCACCGGGGAGCTGTTTTTT. The chain recombines TRBV7-9 with TRBJ2-2, with 7 nucleotides matching TRBD2. The CDR3 consists of 17 residues. V lost 7 bases, J lost 4 bases, and 15 bases stayed unmatched. Germline V gene lookup returns CDR1 SEHNR and CDR2 FQNEAQ (reference sequence).

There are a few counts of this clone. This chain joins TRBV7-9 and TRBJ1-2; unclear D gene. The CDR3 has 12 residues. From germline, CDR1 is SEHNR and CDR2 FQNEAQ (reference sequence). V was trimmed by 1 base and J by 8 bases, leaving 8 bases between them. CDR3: CASSLDGQGYTF. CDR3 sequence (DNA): TGTGCCAGCAGCTTAGATGGCCAGGGCTACACCTTC.

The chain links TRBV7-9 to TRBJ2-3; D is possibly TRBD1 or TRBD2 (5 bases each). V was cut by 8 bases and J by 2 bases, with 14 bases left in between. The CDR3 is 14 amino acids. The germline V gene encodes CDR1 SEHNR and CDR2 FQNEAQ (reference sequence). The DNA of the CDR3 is TGTGCCAGCCACCTCGGGACCAACACAGATACGCAGTATTTT. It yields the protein CASHLGTNTDTQYF.

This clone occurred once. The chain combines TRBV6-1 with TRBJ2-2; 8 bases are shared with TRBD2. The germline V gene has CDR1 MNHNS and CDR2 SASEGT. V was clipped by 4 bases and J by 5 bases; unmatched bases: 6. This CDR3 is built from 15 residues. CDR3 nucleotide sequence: TGTGCCAGCAGTGTTAGCCCGGGGGGGACCGGGGAGCTGTTTTTT. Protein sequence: CASSVSPGGTGELFF.

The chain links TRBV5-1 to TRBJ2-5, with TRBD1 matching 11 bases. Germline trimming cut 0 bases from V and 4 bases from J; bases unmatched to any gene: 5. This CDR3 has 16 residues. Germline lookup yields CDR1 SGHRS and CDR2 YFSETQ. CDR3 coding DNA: TGCGCCAGCAGCTTGGGTGGGACAGGGGGAGGAGAGACCCAGTACTTC. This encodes CASSLGGTGGGETQYF.

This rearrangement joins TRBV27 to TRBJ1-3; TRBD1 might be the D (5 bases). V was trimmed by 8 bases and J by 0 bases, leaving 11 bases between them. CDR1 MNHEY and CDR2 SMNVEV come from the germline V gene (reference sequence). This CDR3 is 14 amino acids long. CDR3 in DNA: TGTGCCAGCGGGCGGGGACCCTCTGGAAACACCATATATTTT. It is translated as CASGRGPSGNTIYF.

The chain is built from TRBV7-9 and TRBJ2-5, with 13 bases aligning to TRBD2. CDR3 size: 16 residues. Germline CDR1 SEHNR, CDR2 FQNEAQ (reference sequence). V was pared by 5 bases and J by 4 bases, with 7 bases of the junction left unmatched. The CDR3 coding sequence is TGTGCCAGCAGCCCCCCGGGACTAGCGGGAATAGAGACCCAGTACTTC. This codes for CASSPPGLAGIETQYF.

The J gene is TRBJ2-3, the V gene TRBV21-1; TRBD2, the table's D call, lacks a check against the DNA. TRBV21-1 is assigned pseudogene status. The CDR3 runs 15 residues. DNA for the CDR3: TGTGCCAGCAGCACTACTAGCGAGGACACAGATACGCAGTATTTT. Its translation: CASSTTSEDTDTQYF.

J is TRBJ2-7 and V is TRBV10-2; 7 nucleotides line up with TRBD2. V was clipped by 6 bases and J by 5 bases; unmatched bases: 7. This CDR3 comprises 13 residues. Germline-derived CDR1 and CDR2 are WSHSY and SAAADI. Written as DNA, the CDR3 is TGCGCCAGCAGGCCTCCGGGAGGCGACGAGCAGTACTTC. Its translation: CASRPPGGDEQYF.

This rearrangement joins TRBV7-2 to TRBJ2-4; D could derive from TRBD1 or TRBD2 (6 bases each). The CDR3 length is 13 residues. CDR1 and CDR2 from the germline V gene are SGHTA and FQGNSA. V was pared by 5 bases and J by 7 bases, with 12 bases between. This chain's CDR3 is CASSIRGENIQYF. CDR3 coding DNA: TGTGCCAGCAGCATAAGGGGGGAGAACATTCAGTACTTC. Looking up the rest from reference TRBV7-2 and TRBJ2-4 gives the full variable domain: GAGVSQSPSNKVTEKGKDVELRCDPISGHTALYWYRQSLGQGLEFLIYFQGNSAPDKSGLPSDRFSAERTGGSVSTLTIQRTQQEDSAVYLCASSIRGENIQYFGAGTRLSVL.

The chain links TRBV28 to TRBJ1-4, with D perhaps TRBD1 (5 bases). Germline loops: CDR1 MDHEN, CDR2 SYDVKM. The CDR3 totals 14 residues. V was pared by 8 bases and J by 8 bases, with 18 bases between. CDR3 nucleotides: TGTGCCAGCTCTAGAGGGGCGGATGAGGAAAAACTGTTTTTT. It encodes CASSRGADEEKLFF.

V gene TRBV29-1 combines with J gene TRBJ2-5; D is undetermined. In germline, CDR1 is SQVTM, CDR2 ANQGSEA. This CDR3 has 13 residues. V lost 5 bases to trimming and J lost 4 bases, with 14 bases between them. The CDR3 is CSVRASVRETQYF. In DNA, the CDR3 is TGCAGCGTTAGGGCCAGTGTTAGAGAGACCCAGTACTTC.

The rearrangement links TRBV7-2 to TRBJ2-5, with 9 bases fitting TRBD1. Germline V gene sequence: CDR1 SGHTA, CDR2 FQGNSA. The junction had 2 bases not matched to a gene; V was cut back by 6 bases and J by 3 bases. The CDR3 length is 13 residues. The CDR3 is CASSWTGEETQYF. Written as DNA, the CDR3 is TGTGCCAGCAGTTGGACAGGGGAAGAGACCCAGTACTTC. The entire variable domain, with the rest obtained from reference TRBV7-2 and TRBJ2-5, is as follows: GAGVSQSPSNKVTEKGKDVELRCDPISGHTALYWYRQSLGQGLEFLIYFQGNSAPDKSGLPSDRFSAERTGGSVSTLTIQRTQQEDSAVYLCASSWTGEETQYFGPGTRLLVL.

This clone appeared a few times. In DNA, the CDR3 is TGTGCCAGTAGTCCAGGGGAAAGTAGATCACCCCTCCACTTT. Encoded protein: CASSPGESRSPLHF. This chain uses TRBV19 with TRBJ1-6, with a possible D match to TRBD1 (6 bases). The V gene lost 5 bases and the J gene lost 10 bases, with 15 bases spanning the gap. The CDR3 is made up of 14 amino acids. Germline loops: CDR1 LNHDA, CDR2 SQIVND (reference sequence).

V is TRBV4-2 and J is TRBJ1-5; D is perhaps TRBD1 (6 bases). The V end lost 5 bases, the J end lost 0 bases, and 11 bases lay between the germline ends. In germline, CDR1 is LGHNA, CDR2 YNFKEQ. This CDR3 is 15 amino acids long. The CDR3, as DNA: TGTGCCAGCAGCTACTCAGGGGATAGCAATCAGCCCCAGCATTTT. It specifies CASSYSGDSNQPQHF.

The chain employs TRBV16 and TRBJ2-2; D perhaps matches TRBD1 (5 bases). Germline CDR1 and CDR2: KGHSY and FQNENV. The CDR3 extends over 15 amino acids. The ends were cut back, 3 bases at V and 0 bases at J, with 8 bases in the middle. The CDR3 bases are TGTGCCAGCAGCCAGGCAGGGTCGAACACCGGGGAGCTGTTTTTT. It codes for CASSQAGSNTGELFF. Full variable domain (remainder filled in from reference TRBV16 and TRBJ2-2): GEEVAQTPKHLVRGEGQKAKLYCAPIKGHSYVFWYQQVLKNEFKFLISFQNENVFDETGMPKERFSAKCLPNSPCSLEIQATKLEDSAVYFCASSQAGSNTGELFFGEGSRLTVL.